This T cell receptor (beta chain) was found in a study of T-cell memory formation after mild COVID-19. After 5'RACE with constant-segment primers, TCR alpha and TCR beta cDNA libraries carrying sample barcodes and UMIs were obtained. TCRdb reanalysed the 5' RACE reads using MiXCR and keeps one entry per CDR3 protein. The repertoire holds about 360,000 distinct CDR3 sequences, approximately 15% seen once, with under 25% in the top ten. Germline values: CDR1 SGHRS, CDR2 YFSETQ. V shed 1 base and J 2 bases; nucleotides not matched to a gene: 4. The CDR3 has 16 amino acids. Regarding this clonotype: Antigen unknown.

Study-wide results and limits: In second-wave clones peaking day 37, SARS-CoV-2 specificity remained unconfirmed. Shrinking CD4+ clones were chiefly CM and EM; CD8+ ones were chiefly EMRA.

The gene calls are TRBV5-1 and TRBJ1-4; the match to TRBD1 covers 8 bases. The TCR originated in a man younger than 35 who had mild COVID-19 (a few samples of this study predate the infection). Cell type and time point are not known. Sample: PBMCs or a T cell subset sorted from them (not recorded which). CDR3 sequence reads: CASSLPTGGTNEKLFF. The CDR3 DNA sequence: TGCGCCAGCAGCTTGCCAACAGGGGGGACTAATGAAAAACTGTTTTTT.